The clone carrying this T cell receptor beta chain was found a few times. Extracted RNA was reverse transcribed, and the resulting cDNA served as sequencing template. Produced via immunoSEQ multiplex PCR; TCRdb's table is partial and in-frame only. The data contain approximately 120,000 clones, roughly 57% of them singletons. The record originates from a study of CD8+ T cells in alopecia areata. Treatment indicated: oral pan-JAK inhibitor, 5-10 mg twice daily. Germline-derived CDR1 and CDR2 are SNHLY and FYNNEI. V trimming: 5 bases; J trimming: 4 bases; junction bases outside the gene matches: 6. This CDR3 is 15 amino acids long.

This clonotype originated in a human donor with alopecia areata. This material consisted of CD4+ T cells sorted from blood, taken at week 4, from a patient treated with tofacitinib. The chain is built from TRBV2 and TRBJ2-1; TRBD1 matches 9 bases. For the CDR3, the DNA is TGTGCCAGCAGTTACACCGGGACAGGGTACAATGAGCAGTTCTTC. Translating gives CASSYTGTGYNEQFF.